These T cell receptor beta chains were read from a single sample in a study of response to subunit inactivated influenza vaccine. Each CDR3 protein is one row after TCRdb ran MiXCR on the RT-PCR reads. Of about 480,000 distinct CDR3 sequences in the sample, 25% were seen once. The sequences come from CD4+ T cells sorted from PBMCs, collected roughly 5 days after vaccination. Receptor source: a man aged 50 to 60 who received an inactivated influenza vaccine. Both conserved end residues are part of each CDR3. Fields, in order: D gene, CDR3 length, V gene, J gene, clone size, CDR3 protein, CDR3 DNA. The D gene is left open where the match is weak. Size is omitted from some rows. Given values are once, few, many or a class for expanded clones.

>-|12|TRBV30|TRBJ1-5|-
CACDRGNQPQHF
TGTGCCTGTGACAGAGGCAATCAGCCCCAGCATTTT
>-|12|TRBV10-3|TRBJ2-1|few
CAISSSGNEQFF
TGTGCCATCAGTTCCTCGGGGAATGAGCAGTTCTTC
>-|13|TRBV30|TRBJ2-1|-
CAWRATQTISAIF
TGTGCCTGGAGAGCCACCCAGACAATATCGGCGATCTTC
>-|20|TRBV21-1|TRBJ2-4|-
CASSKARGTGATLAGNIQYF
TGTGCCAGCAGCAAAGCGCGTGGGACAGGGGCGACACTAGCCGGGAACATTCAGTACTTC
>TRBD1|15|TRBV19|TRBJ1-2|few
CASSPKVGGGVGYTF
TGTGCCAGTAGCCCCAAAGTAGGGGGCGGGGTTGGCTACACCTTC
>-|14|TRBV10-3|TRBJ1-2|few
CAISDSGALDGYTF
TGTGCCATCAGTGATTCAGGGGCACTTGATGGCTACACCTTC
>TRBD1|14|TRBV18|TRBJ2-3|few
CASSRDRTTDTQYF
TGTGCCAGCTCACGGGACAGGACCACAGATACGCAGTATTTT
>-|12|TRBV6-2/TRBV6-3|TRBJ1-5|-
CASSISNQPQHF
TGTGCCAGCAGCATCAGCAATCAGCCCCAGCATTTT
>TRBD1|14|TRBV20-1|TRBJ1-6|few
CSAPVSTGSSPLHF
TGCAGTGCTCCGGTTTCGACAGGGAGTTCACCCCTCCACTTT
>-|14|TRBV5-5|TRBJ2-7|-
CASSLGPGGYEQYF
TGTGCCAGCAGCTTGGGCCCAGGGGGGTACGAGCAGTACTTC